The 28 T cell receptor beta chains listed next were all sequenced from one sample in a study of blood T cell repertoires in COVID-19. Sequencing used immunoSEQ multiplex PCR; TCRdb keeps in-frame clones, though not all of them. The table records tens of thousands of clones, roughly 90% of them present only once. Sequenced sample: peripheral blood. The origin of the receptors is a woman in her seventies with acute or convalescent COVID-19.

V is TRBV19 and J is TRBJ1-6; possibly TRBD1 for D (6 bases). From germline, CDR1 is LNHDA and CDR2 SQIVND (reference sequence). V lost 3 bases and J 4 bases, leaving 10 bases between the germline ends. The CDR3 consists of 15 residues. DNA for the CDR3: TGTGCCAGTAGTATCCAGGGGTCGTATAATTCACCCCTCCACTTT. Encoded protein: CASSIQGSYNSPLHF.

The chain links TRBV28 to TRBJ2-1, with 9 bases that match TRBD2. With 6 bases clipped from V and 7 bases from J, the junction kept 13 bases outside the gene matches. Germline values: CDR1 MDHEN, CDR2 SYDVKM. The CDR3 is made up of 16 amino acids. The CDR3 spells CASRYLGGRAGNEQFF. The CDR3 DNA follows: TGTGCCAGCAGATACCTCGGCGGGAGGGCCGGGAATGAGCAGTTCTTC.

The chain is built from TRBV15 and TRBJ2-1; 9 bases agree with TRBD2. V shed 4 bases and J 2 bases; nucleotides not matched to a gene: 15. Germline CDR1 LNHNV, CDR2 YYDKDF (reference sequence). The CDR3 extends over 19 amino acids. CDR3 amino acids: CATSTDPVVGGGAYNEQFF. The CDR3 nucleotides are TGTGCCACCAGCACGGATCCGGTCGTTGGCGGGGGGGCCTACAATGAGCAGTTCTTC.

The J gene is TRBJ1-1, the V gene TRBV30; TRBD1 might be the D (5 bases). CDR1 is GTSNPN, CDR2 SVGIG, per germline (reference sequence). CDR3 size: 15 residues. The V gene lost 1 base and the J gene lost 6 bases, with 18 bases spanning the gap. The CDR3 reads CAWSEEGTVRAEAFF. CDR3 nucleotides: TGTGCCTGGAGTGAGGAGGGGACGGTTAGGGCTGAAGCTTTCTTT.

V is TRBV5-1 and J is TRBJ2-6, with D unresolved. The CDR3 runs to 15 residues. Germline CDR1 reads SGHRS; CDR2 reads YFSETQ. The ends were cut back, 5 bases at V and 0 bases at J, with 9 bases in the middle. The DNA of the CDR3 is TGCGCCAGCAGAGGCGGTGTCTCTGGGGCCAACGTCCTGACTTTC. It encodes CASRGGVSGANVLTF.

The chain joins TRBV6-5 to TRBJ2-7; possible D gene TRBD1, 6 bases. CDR1 is MNHEY and CDR2 is SVGAGI in the germline V gene. This CDR3 has 13 amino acids. Trimming left V 6 bases short and J 5 bases short, with 14 bases between. CDR3 residues: CASSFYRADEQYV. The CDR3 coding sequence is TGTGCCAGCAGCTTTTACAGGGCCGACGAGCAGTACGTC.

The CDR3 region is CASSLAGLVSYEQYF. The CDR3 region has the DNA TGTGCCAGCAGCTTAGCCGGACTAGTATCCTACGAGCAGTACTTC. The V gene is TRBV7-2, the J gene TRBJ2-7; 7 bases line up with TRBD2. With V trimmed by 0 bases and J by 1 base, 3 bases remained unmatched. Germline loops: CDR1 SGHTA, CDR2 FQGNSA. CDR3 length equals 15 residues. The complete variable domain, with remaining parts taken from reference TRBV7-2 and TRBJ2-7, reads GAGVSQSPSNKVTEKGKDVELRCDPISGHTALYWYRQSLGQGLEFLIYFQGNSAPDKSGLPSDRFSAERTGGSVSTLTIQRTQQEDSAVYLCASSLAGLVSYEQYFGPGTRLTVT.

CDR3 in DNA: TGCAGCGTCCTCTCGGGACAGGTGATCTCAGATACGCAGTATTTT. Residues: CSVLSGQVISDTQYF. The chain employs TRBV29-1 and TRBJ2-3; 8 nucleotides agree with TRBD1. J lost 4 bases, V lost 6 bases, and 12 bases had no gene match. Germline CDR1 SQVTM, CDR2 ANQGSEA. This CDR3 is 15 amino acids long.

The V call is TRBV27, the J call TRBJ1-2; TRBD1 aligns across 7 bases. The CDR3 covers 16 residues. Germline V lookup: CDR1 MNHEY, CDR2 SMNVEV (reference sequence). The V and J ends lost 7 bases and 4 bases, in that order; junction bases with no gene match: 15. CDR3 sequence: CASTYRLQGIGYGYTF. CDR3 DNA sequence: TGTGCCAGCACATACCGACTACAGGGGATTGGCTATGGCTACACCTTC.

The chain has TRBV28 and TRBJ1-3; 8 bases agree with TRBD1. CDR1 is MDHEN, CDR2 SYDVKM, per germline. V shed 3 bases, J shed 4 bases, and the junction held 2 bases outside the gene matches. The CDR3 is made up of 14 amino acids. CDR3 in amino acids: CASSLYRGGNTIYF. The CDR3 DNA reads as TGTGCCAGCAGTTTGTACAGGGGGGGAAACACCATATATTTT.

This clone was recorded once. The V call is TRBV7-9, the J call TRBJ2-1; maybe TRBD2 (6 bases). V was cut by 4 bases and J by 4 bases, with 17 bases left in between. Germline CDR1 is SEHNR and CDR2 is FQNEAQ (reference sequence). The CDR3 runs 16 residues. The CDR3 region is CASSSTRLVAYNEQFF. Here the CDR3 DNA reads TGTGCCAGCAGCTCAACCCGACTAGTTGCTTACAATGAGCAGTTCTTC.

This sequence joins TRBV5-1 and TRBJ1-1, with D possibly being TRBD1 (6 bases). CDR1 and CDR2 from the germline V gene are SGHRS and YFSETQ. The CDR3 extends over 13 amino acids. Trimming cost V 4 bases and J 2 bases, with 9 bases left between them. CDR3 nucleotide sequence: TGCGCCAGCAGCACACAGGGTAACACTGAAGCTTTCTTT. Residues: CASSTQGNTEAFF. The entire variable domain, with the rest obtained from reference TRBV5-1 and TRBJ1-1, is as follows: KAGVTQTPRYLIKTRGQQVTLSCSPISGHRSVSWYQQTPGQGLQFLFEYFSETQRNKGNFPGRFSGRQFSNSRSEMNVSTLELGDSALYLCASSTQGNTEAFFGQGTRLTVV.

The rearrangement uses TRBV4-1 and TRBJ2-1; D is possibly TRBD1 (5 bases). The CDR3 totals 16 residues. V was pared by 1 base and J by 1 base, with 11 bases between. Germline V gives CDR1 MGHRA, CDR2 YSYEKL. The CDR3 here is CASSQVHPGSYNEQFF. Here the CDR3 DNA reads TGCGCCAGCAGCCAAGTACATCCAGGGTCCTACAATGAGCAGTTCTTC.

This rearrangement joins TRBV30 to TRBJ2-7; D is uncertain. The CDR3 loop spans 13 amino acids. Germline lookup yields CDR1 GTSNPN and CDR2 SVGIG (reference sequence). V lost 0 bases and J 0 bases, leaving 6 bases between the germline ends. CDR3 sequence reads: CAWSVATSYEQYF. As DNA, the CDR3 is TGTGCCTGGAGTGTTGCTACCTCCTACGAGCAGTACTTC.

The chain is built from TRBV27 and TRBJ2-1, with D possibly TRBD1 on 6 matching bases. The CDR3 is 15 amino acids. Trimming shortened V by 4 bases and J by 4 bases, and 14 bases separated the two germline ends. CDR1 is MNHEY and CDR2 is SMNVEV in the germline V gene (reference sequence). CDR3: CASSSKGVSYNEQFF. The DNA for the CDR3 is TGTGCCAGCAGTTCTAAGGGGGTATCTTACAATGAGCAGTTCTTC.

The chain has TRBV18 and TRBJ2-1; D is unresolved. Trimming cost V 6 bases and J 9 bases, with 9 bases left between them. The CDR3 is 11 residues long. Germline CDR1 reads KGHSH; CDR2 reads LQKENI. In DNA form, the CDR3 reads TGTGCCAGCTCCCCCGACATTGAGCAGTTCTTC. This gives the protein CASSPDIEQFF. Filled out from reference TRBV18 and TRBJ2-1, the complete variable domain reads NAGVMQNPRHLVRRRGQEARLRCSPMKGHSHVYWYRQLPEEGLKFMVYLQKENIIDESGMPKERFSAEFPKEGPSILRIQQVVRGDSAAYFCASSPDIEQFFGPGTRLTVL.

The CDR3 region has the DNA TGTGCCAGCAGCTTAGGGGACAGGGGCGGTAATGAAAAACTGTTTTTT. This encodes CASSLGDRGGNEKLFF. This chain connects TRBV7-9 to TRBJ1-4, with 10 nucleotides matching TRBD1. CDR3 length: 16 amino acids. Germline-derived CDR1 and CDR2 are SEHNR and FQNEAQ (reference sequence). Germline trimming cut 1 base from V and 4 bases from J; bases unmatched to any gene: 3.

V usage is TRBV28 and J usage is TRBJ2-3; 7 bases map to TRBD2. The junction had 7 bases not matched to a gene; V was cut back by 8 bases and J by 2 bases. CDR3 length: 14 amino acids. Germline CDR1 reads MDHEN; CDR2 reads SYDVKM. The CDR3 DNA follows: TGTGCCAGCCGGCTAGCGGAGGTCACAGATACGCAGTATTTT. Its protein is CASRLAEVTDTQYF.

The rearrangement joins TRBV5-4 to TRBJ2-3; TRBD2 agrees at 11 bases. V shed 0 bases, J shed 2 bases, and the junction held 5 bases outside the gene matches. Germline loops: CDR1 SGHNT, CDR2 YYREEE (reference sequence). This CDR3 spans 17 amino acids. The CDR3 region has the DNA TGTGCCAGCAGCTTGGTCAAACTAGCGGGAGACACAGATACGCAGTATTTT. It is translated as CASSLVKLAGDTDTQYF.

This chain connects TRBV19 to TRBJ1-2, with D possibly matching TRBD1 (5 bases). The CDR3 spans 15 residues. Trimming pared 6 bases from V and 4 bases from J, leaving 18 bases between. Germline V gene lookup returns CDR1 LNHDA and CDR2 SQIVND (reference sequence). CDR3 sequence (DNA): TGTGCCAGTAGGACAGTAAGTCAGGGAGGCTATGGCTACACCTTC. Its protein is CASRTVSQGGYGYTF.

This chain uses TRBV9 with TRBJ2-5, with D possibly being TRBD2 (7 bases). Germline V gene data show CDR1 as SGDLS and CDR2 as YYNGEE. The CDR3 is made up of 18 amino acids. Trimming cost V 4 bases and J 1 base, with 23 bases left between them. CDR3 sequence (DNA): TGTGCCAGCAGCCCCGGACGGACCAGAGGGGGGGTCCAAGAGACCCAGTACTTC. Translation: CASSPGRTRGGVQETQYF. Using reference TRBV9 and TRBJ2-5 for the parts outside the CDR3, the full variable domain is DSGVTQTPKHLITATGQRVTLRCSPRSGDLSVYWYQQSLDQGLQFLIQYYNGEERAKGNILERFSAQQFPDLHSELNLSSLELGDSALYFCASSPGRTRGGVQETQYFGPGTRLLVL.

The rearrangement links TRBV5-1 to TRBJ2-1, with TRBD2 matching 10 bases. Germline V gene data show CDR1 as SGHRS and CDR2 as YFSETQ. This CDR3 contains 17 residues. The trim removed 1 base at V and 2 bases at J, leaving 6 bases unmatched. The CDR3 nucleotides are TGCGCCAGCAGCTTGTCCCACCTAGCGGGAGCCTACAATGAGCAGTTCTTC. This sequence encodes CASSLSHLAGAYNEQFF.

The chain couples TRBV30 to TRBJ2-1; 11 bases agree with TRBD2. Germline V gene lookup returns CDR1 GTSNPN and CDR2 SVGIG (reference sequence). The CDR3 is 14 amino acids. V lost 3 bases to trimming and J lost 7 bases; unmatched junction nucleotides: 5. The CDR3 here is CAWSITSGGNEQFF. The CDR3, as DNA: TGTGCCTGGAGCATAACTAGCGGGGGAAATGAGCAGTTCTTC.

The sample holds one count of this clone. J is TRBJ1-1 and V is TRBV28; D uncertain. CDR3 length: 14 residues. Deletions cut 2 bases from V and 2 bases from J, with 9 bases between. Germline CDR1 is MDHEN and CDR2 is SYDVKM. CDR3 DNA: TGTGCCAGCAGTTTAGGGCCCTTTAACACTGAAGCTTTCTTT. Translating gives CASSLGPFNTEAFF.

This clone was found a few times. This chain joins TRBV5-1 and TRBJ1-2; 8 bases fit TRBD1. Germline CDR1 reads SGHRS; CDR2 reads YFSETQ. V lost 3 bases and J lost 0; bases outside the gene matches: 4. The CDR3 is 15 residues long. The CDR3 loop is CASSSRTGSNYGYTF. DNA for the CDR3: TGCGCCAGCAGCTCCCGGACAGGGTCTAACTATGGCTACACCTTC.

The chain links TRBV27 to TRBJ1-2; D unclear. Trimming took 5 bases from V and 4 from J, leaving 17 bases between them. Germline lookup yields CDR1 MNHEY and CDR2 SMNVEV (reference sequence). The CDR3 is 15 amino acids. The chain's CDR3 is CASSPSLGQVYGYTF. Here the CDR3 DNA reads TGTGCCAGCAGTCCTAGCCTCGGGCAGGTCTATGGCTACACCTTC.

The chain is built from TRBV28 and TRBJ1-1; D is perhaps TRBD1 (5 bases). Trimming removed 6 bases at V and 2 bases at J, with 28 bases between. This CDR3 is built from 19 residues. Germline CDR1 reads MDHEN; CDR2 reads SYDVKM. Written as DNA, the CDR3 is TGTGCCAGCAGATATACCCCTCAGGGAAATTGGGCCCTAAACACTGAAGCTTTCTTT. Its translation: CASRYTPQGNWALNTEAFF.

V and J are TRBV27 and TRBJ1-5; possibly TRBD1 for D (6 bases). V lost 3 bases, J lost 0 bases, and 15 bases lay in between. This CDR3 spans 17 amino acids. The V gene's germline CDR1 is MNHEY and CDR2 SMNVEV (reference sequence). In nucleotides, the CDR3 is TGTGCCAGCAGTTTCCCGGACAGCAGATATAGCAATCAGCCCCAGCATTTT. Translating gives CASSFPDSRYSNQPQHF.